The 5 T cell receptor beta chains reported below all come from one sample, sequenced in a study of Ad26.COV2.S vaccination and SARS-CoV-2 variants. Only in-frame clones appear in the TCRdb table, and some are missing; sequencing was by immunoSEQ multiplex PCR. The sample has 300,000 to 400,000 clones; around 86% are singletons. Treatment noted: over 15 received Ad26.COV2.S at low or high dose, single or two shots; five or six received placebo; per-sample allocation not given. It was on day 63 after the first vaccine or placebo injection that samples were taken. This material consisted of peripheral blood, taken in a trial of Ad26.COV2.S vaccine versus placebo. Receptors originate from a person between 18 and 60 years old who received the Ad26.COV2.S COVID-19 vaccine or a placebo.

The DNA of the CDR3 is TGTGCCAGCAGTTTTGTGGCGGATGAAAAACTGTTTTTT. Translation: CASSFVADEKLFF. V is TRBV12-3 or TRBV12-4 and J is TRBJ1-4; D unresolved. The CDR3 loop spans 13 amino acids. The V gene lost 3 bases and the J gene lost 6 bases, with 8 bases spanning the gap.

This chain's CDR3 is CASSLRVGMGTEAFF. The CDR3 coding sequence is TGTGCCAGCAGCTTGAGGGTTGGGATGGGCACTGAAGCTTTCTTT. The chain recombines TRBV7-9 with TRBJ1-1, with D unclear. Trimming removed 3 bases at V and 4 bases at J, with 15 bases between. Germline CDR1 and CDR2: SEHNR and FQNEAQ (reference sequence). The CDR3 runs 15 residues.

This chain uses TRBV6-6 with TRBJ2-6, with 7 bases identical to TRBD1. This CDR3 is 15 amino acids long. V was clipped by 8 bases and J by 2 bases; unmatched bases: 6. The germline V gene encodes CDR1 MNHNY and CDR2 SVGAGI (reference sequence). CDR3 residues: CASSEQGTGANVLTF. As DNA, the CDR3 is TGTGCCAGCTCGGAACAGGGGACTGGGGCCAACGTCCTGACTTTC.

The rearrangement links TRBV25-1 to TRBJ1-1; D is uncertain. From germline, CDR1 is MGHDK and CDR2 SYGVNS. The CDR3 is made up of 12 amino acids. Trimming took off 6 bases at V and 5 bases at J, with 10 bases between the two ends. The CDR3 nucleotides are TGTGCCAGCAGGCGGGGTTGGACTGAAGCTTTCTTT. Residues: CASRRGWTEAFF.

This rearrangement joins TRBV4-1 to TRBJ1-4; perhaps TRBD1 as D (6 bases). This CDR3 has 17 residues. V was trimmed by 1 base and J by 2 bases, leaving 14 bases between them. Germline V gives CDR1 MGHRA, CDR2 YSYEKL. CDR3 nucleotides: TGCGCCAGCAGCCAAGGGGGGGGCGAGCCGACTAATGAAAAACTGTTTTTT. Translating gives CASSQGGGEPTNEKLFF.